These 13 T cell receptor beta chains originate from one sample sequenced in a study of CD8 T cells in ankylosing spondylitis. Study conclusions and caveats: The study identified a TCR beta motif of under 10 highly homologous variants that appeared characteristic of ankylosing spondylitis blood.

Their cognate antigens are unknown. Each CDR3 protein gets one entry after TCRdb re-called the 5' RACE reads with MiXCR. The repertoire holds about 400,000 distinct CDR3 sequences, approximately 20% seen once, with 16% in the top ten. What was sequenced was blood, either unsorted or a sorted T cell fraction (not recorded which). All receptors derive from a male donor with ankylosing spondylitis.

This rearrangement joins TRBV28 to TRBJ1-5; tentative D call: TRBD1 (5 bases). Trimming shortened V by 6 bases and J by 7 bases, and 19 bases separated the two germline ends. The CDR3 length is 15 residues. Germline V lookup: CDR1 MDHEN, CDR2 SYDVKM. CDR3 region: CASSQNVGEGQPQHF. The CDR3 DNA is TGTGCCAGCAGCCAAAATGTAGGGGAAGGACAGCCCCAGCATTTT.

This chain connects TRBV12-3 or TRBV12-4 to TRBJ2-3; D remains ambiguous. The V gene lost 5 bases and the J gene lost 1 base, with 10 bases spanning the gap. The CDR3 is 14 residues long. The CDR3 spells CASSMLRGTDTQYF. CDR3 DNA sequence: TGTGCCAGCAGTATGCTCCGGGGCACAGATACGCAGTATTTT.

This clonotype was observed a handful of times. This chain joins TRBV29-1 and TRBJ2-3, with a tentative D call TRBD2 (5 bases). V was shortened by 6 bases and J by 7 bases, with 17 bases between the two germline ends. The CDR3 consists of 13 residues. CDR1 is SQVTM and CDR2 is ANQGSEA in the germline V gene. CDR3 nucleotides: TGCAGCGTCCCCACCCCGGGATCTTATACGCAGTATTTT. Translated: CSVPTPGSYTQYF.

V usage is TRBV11-2 and J usage is TRBJ2-7; D remains unclear. Between the trimmed V and J ends, which lost 5 bases and 2 bases, there was a span of 13 bases. Germline assignment: CDR1 SGHAT and CDR2 FQNNGV. The CDR3 sequence is 14 residues long. CDR3 coding DNA: TGTGCCAGCAGCCCCTACGCCGTAACCTACGAGCAGTACTTC. Its protein is CASSPYAVTYEQYF.

This clonotype turned up a few times. The chain combines TRBV4-1 with TRBJ2-2; 14 bases agree with TRBD2. This CDR3 region has 16 residues. Trimming at V came to 4 bases and at J to 7 bases, leaving 5 bases not matched to a gene. Germline CDR1 MGHRA, CDR2 YSYEKL. CDR3 DNA sequence: TGCGCCAGCAGCCGTGCGGGACTAGCGGGAGACGGGGAGCTGTTTTTT. Amino acid sequence: CASSRAGLAGDGELFF.

The chain couples TRBV5-1 to TRBJ1-6, with D perhaps matching TRBD1 (5 bases). Germline loops: CDR1 SGHRS, CDR2 YFSETQ. With 4 bases removed from V and 6 bases from J, the gap between germline ends came to 17 bases. This CDR3 contains 16 residues. CDR3 amino acids: CASSRAPPGVNSPLHF. CDR3 in DNA: TGCGCCAGCAGCCGAGCCCCACCGGGGGTTAATTCACCCCTCCACTTT.

This chain links TRBV5-5 with TRBJ1-1; no clear D gene. The CDR3 has 13 residues. V gave up 4 bases and J gave up 4 bases, with 11 bases separating them. The germline CDR1 and CDR2 sequences are SGHKS and YYEKEE (reference sequence). CDR3 nucleotide sequence: TGTGCCAGCAGCAGTGTAGACTTCACTGAAGCTTTCTTT. Its translation is CASSSVDFTEAFF.

The CDR3 DNA reads TGTGCCACCAGTCGCGCCAGCGGCGACTCAGATACGCAGTATTTT. Residues: CATSRASGDSDTQYF. The rearrangement uses TRBV24-1 and TRBJ2-3; tentative D call: TRBD2 (5 bases). Germline loops: CDR1 KGHDR, CDR2 SFDVKD. The CDR3 is made up of 15 amino acids. The germline V and J ends were trimmed by 6 bases and 4 bases, with 16 bases remaining between them.

This clonotype occurred a few times. The chain recombines TRBV5-6 with TRBJ2-1; 7 bases align to TRBD1. V lost 0 bases and J lost 4; bases outside the gene matches: 1. The CDR3 totals 14 residues. Germline V gives CDR1 SGHDT, CDR2 YYEEEE. The CDR3, as DNA: TGTGCCAGCAGCTTGGTACAGGGGTACAATGAGCAGTTCTTC. Translation gives CASSLVQGYNEQFF.

Only a few counts were recorded for this clonotype. V gene TRBV20-1 combines with J gene TRBJ1-5; 8 bases line up with TRBD1. The germline V gene encodes CDR1 DFQATT and CDR2 SNEGSKA (reference sequence). The V segment lost 4 bases and the J segment 7 bases; nucleotides outside the gene matches: 9. This CDR3 region has 14 residues. The CDR3 spells CSANSGQGGQPQHF. The CDR3 DNA reads as TGCAGTGCTAACTCCGGACAGGGCGGGCAGCCCCAGCATTTT.

The chain uses TRBV3-1 and TRBJ1-1; tentatively, D is TRBD1 (5 bases). The CDR3 runs to 13 residues. CDR1 is LGHDT and CDR2 is YNNKEL in the germline V gene (reference sequence). Trimming left V 5 bases short and J 2 bases short, with 9 bases between. This CDR3 reads CASSVTANTEAFF. The DNA for the CDR3 is TGTGCCAGCAGCGTGACAGCCAACACTGAAGCTTTCTTT.

The chain uses TRBV5-1 and TRBJ1-2; TRBD1 might be the D (6 bases). This CDR3 is built from 15 residues. Germline CDR1 SGHRS, CDR2 YFSETQ. V lost 4 bases to trimming and J lost 3 bases, with 16 bases between them. The CDR3 DNA follows: TGCGCCAGCAGCGGGGGACACAGGGAGGACTATGGCTACACCTTC. It yields the protein CASSGGHREDYGYTF.

V and J are TRBV19 and TRBJ1-5; D is undetermined. This CDR3 spans 16 amino acids. From germline, CDR1 is LNHDA and CDR2 SQIVND (reference sequence). V was clipped by 7 bases and J by 2 bases, with 18 bases between them. The CDR3 loop is CASKTGRREGNQPQHF. CDR3 in DNA: TGTGCCAGTAAGACGGGCAGACGAGAAGGCAATCAGCCCCAGCATTTT.